Shown below are 20 T cell receptor beta chains from a single sample sequenced in a study of PD-1 blockade in mismatch repair-deficient tumors. The data were produced by immunoSEQ multiplex PCR, yet TCRdb's version contains in-frame clones alone and is incomplete. Seen here are 120,000 or so clones, more than 70% observed once, and the top ten hold around 11%. The specimen comprised peripheral blood, sampled 72 weeks after starting pembrolizumab. The receptors were gathered from an adult with mismatch repair-deficient cancer.

The rearrangement joins TRBV27 to TRBJ2-7, with 9 bases matching TRBD1. The CDR3 has 16 amino acids. The trim removed 0 bases at V and 2 bases at J, leaving 5 bases unmatched. CDR1 and CDR2 (germline): MNHEY, SMNVEV (reference sequence). This CDR3 reads CASSLSGTGSTYEQYF. CDR3 DNA sequence: TGTGCCAGCAGTTTATCTGGGACAGGGTCAACCTACGAGCAGTACTTC.

The rearrangement uses TRBV28 and TRBJ1-3; 9 bases line up with TRBD1. This CDR3 has 15 amino acids. CDR1 and CDR2 from the germline V gene are MDHEN and SYDVKM. V dropped 6 bases and J dropped 4; count of bases not matched to a gene: 7. CDR3 coding DNA: TGTGCCAGCAGATCCGGGACAGGGTCAGGAAACACCATATATTTT. Amino acids: CASRSGTGSGNTIYF. The full variable domain, rest sourced from reference TRBV28 and TRBJ1-3, is DVKVTQSSRYLVKRTGEKVFLECVQDMDHENMFWYRQDPGLGLRLIYFSYDVKMKEKGDIPEGYSVSREKKERFSLILESASTNQTSMYLCASRSGTGSGNTIYFGEGSWLTVV.

The chain employs TRBV7-9 and TRBJ2-7; 12 nucleotides agree with TRBD2. Germline CDR1 SEHNR, CDR2 FQNEAQ (reference sequence). This CDR3 has 16 residues. J was trimmed by 1 base and V by 4 bases; bases with no gene match: 5. DNA for the CDR3: TGTGCCAGCAGCTCCCAAGGACTAGCGGGATCCTACGAGCAGTACTTC. Its translation is CASSSQGLAGSYEQYF.

The chain couples TRBV7-9 to TRBJ2-1, with TRBD1 identical over 12 bases. From germline, CDR1 is SEHNR and CDR2 FQNEAQ (reference sequence). The junction had 15 bases not matched to a gene; V was cut back by 5 bases and J by 4 bases. This CDR3 spans 19 amino acids. Here the CDR3 DNA reads TGTGCCAGCAGCCCACAAACACCCGGGACAGGGGGCGCTTACAATGAGCAGTTCTTC. Encoded protein: CASSPQTPGTGGAYNEQFF.

The chain is built from TRBV7-9 and TRBJ1-1; tentatively, D is TRBD1 (5 bases). The CDR3 has 14 amino acids. CDR1 is SEHNR and CDR2 is FQNEAQ in the germline V gene (reference sequence). The ends were cut back, 3 bases at V and 0 bases at J, with 8 bases in the middle. The CDR3 sequence is CASSFPGLNTEAFF. CDR3 DNA sequence: TGTGCCAGCAGCTTTCCGGGGCTGAACACTGAAGCTTTCTTT.

V usage is TRBV28 and J usage is TRBJ2-2; 11 bases are shared with TRBD2. V shed 5 bases and J 4 bases; nucleotides not matched to a gene: 3. In germline, CDR1 is MDHEN, CDR2 SYDVKM. This CDR3 contains 15 residues. CDR3 in DNA: TGTGCCAGCAGTGAGCTAGCGGGAGGCACCGGGGAGCTGTTTTTT. It codes for CASSELAGGTGELFF.

This clone has only a few counts. The genes are TRBV11-1 and TRBJ2-7, with D perhaps matching TRBD2 (6 bases). Trimming shortened V by 3 bases and J by 2 bases, and 8 bases separated the two germline ends. Germline V lookup: CDR1 SGHAT, CDR2 FQDESV (reference sequence). The CDR3 totals 13 residues. Here the CDR3 DNA reads TGTGCCAGCAGCTTCGGCGGGACCTACGAGCAGTACTTC. This translates into CASSFGGTYEQYF.

The chain has TRBV5-1 and TRBJ2-1, with 7 bases that match TRBD2. Germline V gene sequence: CDR1 SGHRS, CDR2 YFSETQ. Trimming at V came to 3 bases and at J to 0 bases, leaving 6 bases not matched to a gene. The CDR3 loop spans 16 amino acids. The CDR3 is CASSSPTSVSYNEQFF. The CDR3, as DNA: TGCGCCAGCAGCTCACCTACTAGCGTCTCCTACAATGAGCAGTTCTTC.

CDR3 residues: CASSIAGSSYEQYF. The CDR3 nucleotides read TGTGCCAGCAGCATAGCGGGGAGCTCCTACGAGCAGTACTTC. The chain couples TRBV27 to TRBJ2-7; 8 bases fit TRBD2. V shed 6 bases, J shed 0 bases, and the junction held 4 bases outside the gene matches. The CDR3 contains 14 residues. Germline V gene data show CDR1 as MNHEY and CDR2 as SMNVEV (reference sequence).

The gene calls are TRBV29-1 and TRBJ2-7; TRBD2 matches at 8 bases. Germline CDR1 SQVTM, CDR2 ANQGSEA. Unmatched junction bases numbered 5, after V lost 0 bases and J lost 4 bases. The CDR3 consists of 14 residues. CDR3 sequence reads: CSVEESGSGYEQYF. CDR3 nucleotide sequence: TGCAGCGTTGAAGAGAGCGGGAGCGGATACGAGCAGTACTTC.

Comments on this clone: Other DNA sequences in the same sample also yield this CDR3. The rearrangement links TRBV27 to TRBJ2-6; perhaps TRBD1 as D (5 bases). The V end lost 3 bases, the J end lost 2 bases, and 8 bases lay between the germline ends. CDR3 length: 15 amino acids. Per germline, CDR1 MNHEY and CDR2 SMNVEV (reference sequence). CDR3 residues: CASSFQGPGANVLTF. CDR3 DNA: TGTGCCAGCAGTTTCCAGGGCCCTGGGGCCAACGTCCTGACTTTC.

The CDR3 region has the DNA TGCAGCGCGAATAGGAGGACTGAAGCTTTCTTT. Amino acid sequence: CSANRRTEAFF. The gene calls are TRBV29-1 and TRBJ1-1; D is uncertain. Germline loops: CDR1 SQVTM, CDR2 ANQGSEA. Trimming took 7 bases from V and 5 from J, leaving 11 bases between them. The CDR3 contains 11 residues.

This sequence joins TRBV9 and TRBJ2-1; 9 nucleotides match TRBD2. CDR3 length: 17 amino acids. Per the germline V gene, CDR1 is SGDLS and CDR2 is YYNGEE. V shed 3 bases, J shed 6 bases, and the junction held 13 bases outside the gene matches. In DNA form, the CDR3 reads TGTGCCAGCAGCGCAGTCTCCGGGCTAGCGGGGACCAATGAGCAGTTCTTC. Amino acids: CASSAVSGLAGTNEQFF.

CDR3 nucleotides: TGTGCCAGCAACCCGGGACAGATCTCCTACGAGCAGTACTTC. Translation: CASNPGQISYEQYF. This rearrangement joins TRBV2 to TRBJ2-7, with 7 positions matching TRBD1. The V gene end was trimmed by 7 bases and the J gene end by 0 bases; junction bases not matched to a gene: 6. CDR3 size: 14 residues. Per the germline V gene, CDR1 is SNHLY and CDR2 is FYNNEI.

This chain connects TRBV27 to TRBJ2-2; 11 bases fit TRBD2. The CDR3 loop spans 18 amino acids. Germline V lookup: CDR1 MNHEY, CDR2 SMNVEV (reference sequence). The junction had 11 bases not matched to a gene; V was cut back by 0 bases and J by 8 bases. The CDR3 is CASSLSRLAGGLYGELFF. DNA of the CDR3: TGTGCCAGCAGTTTATCGAGGCTAGCGGGAGGCCTCTATGGGGAGCTGTTTTTT.

This clone was seen a single time. The gene calls are TRBV6-5 and TRBJ1-1; D uncertain. Per the germline V gene, CDR1 is MNHEY and CDR2 is SVGAGI. Trimming shortened V by 2 bases and J by 6 bases, and 7 bases separated the two germline ends. The length of the CDR3 is 12 residues. The CDR3 DNA reads as TGTGCCAGCAGTTACATGGGCGCTGAAGCTTTCTTT. Translated, it gives CASSYMGAEAFF.

This CDR3 is CASSRGRETQYF. CDR3 DNA sequence: TGTGCCAGCAGCCGGGGGCGGGAGACCCAGTACTTC. This chain connects TRBV7-9 to TRBJ2-5; D assignment may be TRBD1 or TRBD2 (6 bases each). V was trimmed by 5 bases and J by 5 bases, leaving 9 bases between them. CDR3 length: 12 residues. Germline CDR1 is SEHNR and CDR2 is FQNEAQ (reference sequence).

The genes are TRBV27 and TRBJ2-1; 9 bases line up with TRBD1. With V trimmed by 4 bases and J by 3 bases, 4 bases remained unmatched. The CDR3 is made up of 15 amino acids. CDR1 is MNHEY, CDR2 SMNVEV, per germline (reference sequence). CDR3 nucleotides: TGTGCCAGCAGTTCCGGGACAGGGAGCTACAATGAGCAGTTCTTC. Protein sequence: CASSSGTGSYNEQFF.

The chain carries TRBV7-9 and TRBJ1-1, with D perhaps TRBD1 (5 bases). V shed 2 bases and J shed 6 bases, with 7 bases lying between them. The CDR3 length is 12 residues. Germline V gene data show CDR1 as SEHNR and CDR2 as FQNEAQ (reference sequence). The CDR3 coding sequence is TGTGCCAGCAGCTTAAGGGGTCCTGAAGCTTTCTTT. Protein: CASSLRGPEAFF.

This clone was picked up one time. V gene TRBV6-6 combines with J gene TRBJ2-7; D may be TRBD1 (5 bases). Germline V gene lookup returns CDR1 MNHNY and CDR2 SVGAGI (reference sequence). V was shortened by 6 bases and J by 1 base, with 7 bases between the two germline ends. The CDR3 runs to 12 residues. In DNA form, the CDR3 reads TGTGCCAGCAGAGGGGATTCCTACGAGCAGTACTTC. Translating it yields CASRGDSYEQYF.